This TCR beta chain emerged from a study of beta chain features in type 1 diabetes. General study points: When Type 1 diabetes patients were examined, their TCRB CDR3s proved moderately but significantly shorter in all four CD4+ subsets.

The CDR3 is 14 residues long. Germline V lookup: CDR1 SEHNR, CDR2 FQNEAQ (reference sequence). Trimming left V 5 bases short and J 3 bases short, with 14 bases between. With regard to this clone: Its target is not known.

TCRB transcripts that were expressed got sequenced, as all of the isolated RNA had been reverse transcribed. Assay used: immunoSEQ multiplex PCR; TCRdb lists only in-frame clones, some missing. Here the sample spans 200,000 to 300,000 clones, just over 20% being singletons. Heparinised blood was drawn once per donor, averaging around 120 mL. The clonotype was recovered from a woman in her thirties or forties with type 1 diabetes. Sequenced: naive CD4+ T cells from blood. The chain couples TRBV7-9 to TRBJ2-7, with TRBD1 as a possible D gene (5 bases). The CDR3 is CASSLQLDSYEQYF. CDR3 in DNA: TGTGCCAGCAGCCTCCAGCTCGACAGCTACGAGCAGTACTTC. The full variable domain, completed using reference TRBV7-9 and TRBJ2-7, is DTGVSQNPRHKITKRGQNVTFRCDPISEHNRLYWYRQTLGQGPEFLTYFQNEAQLEKSRLLSDRFSAERPKGSFSTLEIQRTEQGDSAMYLCASSLQLDSYEQYFGPGTRLTVT.